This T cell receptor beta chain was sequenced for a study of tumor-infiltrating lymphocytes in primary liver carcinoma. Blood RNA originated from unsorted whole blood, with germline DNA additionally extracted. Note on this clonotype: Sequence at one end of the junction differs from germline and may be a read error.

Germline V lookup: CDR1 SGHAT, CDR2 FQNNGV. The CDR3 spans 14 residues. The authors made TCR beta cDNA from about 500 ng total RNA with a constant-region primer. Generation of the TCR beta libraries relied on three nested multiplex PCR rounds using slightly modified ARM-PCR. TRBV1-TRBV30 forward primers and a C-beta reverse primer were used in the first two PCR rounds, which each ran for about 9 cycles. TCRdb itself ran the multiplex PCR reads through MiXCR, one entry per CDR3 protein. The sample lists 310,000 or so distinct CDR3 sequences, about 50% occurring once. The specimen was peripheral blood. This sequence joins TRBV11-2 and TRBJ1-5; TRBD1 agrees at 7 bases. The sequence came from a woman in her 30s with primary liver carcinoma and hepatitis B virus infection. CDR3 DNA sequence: TGTGCCAGCAGTTTAGCAGGGGGGAATCAGTCCCAGCATTTT. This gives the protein CASSLAGGNQSQHF. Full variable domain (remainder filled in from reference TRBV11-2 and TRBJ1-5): EAGVAQSPRYKIIEKRQSVAFWCNPISGHATLYWYQQILGQGPKLLIQFQNNGVVDDSQLPKDRFSAERLKGVDSTLKIQPAKLEDSAVYLCASSLAGGNQSQHFGDGTRLSIL.